The rows below give T cell receptor beta chains drawn from one sample of a study of blood T cell repertoires in COVID-19. Generated by immunoSEQ multiplex PCR, the TCRdb table keeps only in-frame clones and is missing some. Among hundreds of thousands of clones, about 89% were seen once, and the ten largest hold roughly 1.9%. Sequences were obtained from PBMCs or T cells enriched from blood (not recorded which). All receptors derive from a man aged 40-50 years in a cohort exposed to, infected with or recovered from COVID-19 (not recorded which). Each CDR3 is given with its conserved first and last residue.

V	J	CDR3
TRBV15	TRBJ2-7	CATSRDSRAYEQYF
TRBV28	TRBJ2-1	CASTSGRSSYNEQFF
TRBV27	TRBJ2-7	CASSSTGRYEQYF
TRBV28	TRBJ1-2	CASSLLSGRRGYTF
TRBV3-1/TRBV3-2	TRBJ2-3	CASSLAGTLETDTQYF
TRBV6-5	TRBJ1-1	CASSYVLGTANTEAFF
TRBV5-5	TRBJ2-7	CASSRDRDRDYEQYF
TRBV9	TRBJ2-5	CASRRQGEGTQYF
TRBV9	TRBJ2-3	CASSVVGQGGTDTQYF
TRBV4-1	TRBJ2-6	CASSQDVRVSGANVLTF
TRBV9	TRBJ2-5	CASSVVPSRETQYF
TRBV12-3/TRBV12-4	TRBJ1-5	CASSFSRGQEHF
TRBV30	TRBJ2-1	CAWSPFRDRGYYEQFF
TRBV25-1	TRBJ2-1	CASSFTSGVYNEQFF
TRBV19	TRBJ2-2	CASRTGNTGELFF
TRBV24-1	TRBJ1-6	CATSTAGGSPLHF
TRBV11-2	TRBJ2-3	CASSFSSGSTDTQYF
TRBV29-1	TRBJ2-3	CSVANRGLADTQYF
TRBV6-5	TRBJ1-1	CASRGGAGNTEAFF
TRBV5-1	TRBJ2-1	CASSLGLTKNNEQFF
TRBV28	TRBJ2-7	CASTQGNVDEQYF
TRBV6-5	TRBJ2-5	CASSYKGGRYQETQYF
TRBV27	TRBJ2-1	CATAGLYNEQFF
TRBV5-4	TRBJ2-5	CASSSTGTAGVGETQYF
TRBV7-9	TRBJ1-3	CASSIIQGAGNTIYF
TRBV10-1	TRBJ2-7	CASTTYLSGTYEQYF